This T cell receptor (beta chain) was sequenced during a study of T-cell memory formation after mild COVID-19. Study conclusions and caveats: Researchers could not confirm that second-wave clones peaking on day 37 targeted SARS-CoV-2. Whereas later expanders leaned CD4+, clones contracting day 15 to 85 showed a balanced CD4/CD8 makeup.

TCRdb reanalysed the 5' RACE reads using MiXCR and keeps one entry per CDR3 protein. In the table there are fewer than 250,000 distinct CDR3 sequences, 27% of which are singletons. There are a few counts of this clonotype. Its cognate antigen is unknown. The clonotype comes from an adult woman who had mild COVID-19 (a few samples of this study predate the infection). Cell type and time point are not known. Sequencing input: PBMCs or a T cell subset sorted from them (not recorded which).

Here the CDR3 DNA reads TGTGCCACCAGTGGCGGCGGGGGCCGCACAGATACGCAGTATTTT. It encodes CATSGGGGRTDTQYF. The chain is built from TRBV15 and TRBJ2-3, with a weak D call TRBD2 (7 bases). Germline-derived CDR1 and CDR2 are LNHNV and YYDKDF (reference sequence). V was trimmed by 6 bases and J by 1 base, leaving 14 bases between them. This CDR3 has 15 amino acids. The full variable domain, in which reference TRBV15 and TRBJ2-3 provide the parts outside the CDR3, is DAMVIQNPRYQVTQFGKPVTLSCSQTLNHNVMYWYQQKSSQAPKLLFHYYDKDFNNEADTPDNFQSRRPNTSFCFLDIRSPGLGDTAMYLCATSGGGGRTDTQYFGPGTRLTVL.